This is a list of T cell receptor beta chains from one sample in a study of blood T cell repertoires in COVID-19. Using immunoSEQ multiplex PCR, the repertoire was profiled, and TCRdb retains in-frame clones only, with some absent. The data contain approximately 150,000 clones, less than 85% of them singletons. Sequencing was performed on PBMCs or T cells enriched from blood (not recorded which). The origin of the receptors is a man between 60 and 75 years old who had recovered from COVID-19. The CDR3 runs from the conserved cysteine through the conserved F or W. The order of the fields is V gene, clone size, J gene, D gene, CDR3 protein, CDR3 DNA. D genes are given only for firm matches. Clone size is given for some rows only: seen once, a few or many times, or a class if the clone is expanded.

>TRBV4-1|.|TRBJ2-5|.
CASSQGAGYQETQYF
TGCGCCAGCAGCCAAGGGGCTGGTTACCAAGAGACCCAGTACTTC
>TRBV2|.|TRBJ2-1|TRBD2
CASRSGGAYNEQFF
TGTGCCAGCAGGAGCGGGGGGGCCTACAATGAGCAGTTCTTC
>TRBV7-3|.|TRBJ2-3|.
CASKEAHSTDTQYF
TGTGCCAGCAAGGAGGCGCATAGCACAGATACGCAGTATTTT
>TRBV5-6|.|TRBJ2-1|.
CASSPGWRVNEQFF
TGTGCCAGCAGCCCCGGGTGGAGGGTCAATGAGCAGTTCTTC
>TRBV7-9|.|TRBJ2-5|TRBD1
CASSRQGWRRQETQYF
TGTGCCAGCAGCAGACAGGGGTGGCGGCGCCAAGAGACCCAGTACTTC
>TRBV18|few|TRBJ2-7|TRBD2
CASSFGRAYEQYF
TGTGCCAGCTCCTTCGGGAGGGCCTACGAGCAGTACTTC
>TRBV9|.|TRBJ2-2|.
CASSVGGLNTGELFF
TGTGCCAGCAGCGTAGGTGGGCTGAACACCGGGGAGCTGTTTTTT
>TRBV10-3|.|TRBJ2-7|.
CAISESARGSTYEQYF
TGTGCCATCAGTGAGTCGGCCCGGGGATCCACCTACGAGCAGTACTTC
>TRBV28|.|TRBJ1-1|TRBD1
CASSTRDRGGTEAFF
TGTGCCAGCAGTACGAGGGACAGGGGAGGAACTGAAGCTTTCTTT
>TRBV4-2|.|TRBJ2-1|TRBD2
CASTHGGRVTGDEQFF
TGTGCCAGCACCCATGGCGGGAGGGTAACGGGGGATGAGCAGTTCTTC